This is a list of T cell receptor beta chains from one sample in a study of neoadjuvant anti-PD-1 for oral cavity cancer. TCRdb's table, derived via immunoSEQ multiplex PCR, lists solely in-frame clones and lacks some. The profile shows 11,000 to 15,000 clones, around two thirds of them singletons. Source: PBMCs, taken before nivolumab (anti-PD-1) treatment. The source of these receptors is a person aged 35 to 85 with oral cavity squamous cell carcinoma. Each CDR3 is given with its conserved first and last residue. The D gene is left open where the match is weak. Expanded clones get a size class; other rows say once, few or many, or leave the size out.

j_gene,abundance,v_gene,len,d_gene,CDR3aa,CDR3nt
TRBJ2-3,.,TRBV9,15,TRBD1,CASSVEGQGADTQYF,TGTGCCAGCAGCGTAGAGGGACAGGGTGCAGATACGCAGTATTTT
TRBJ2-7,.,TRBV7-8,15,TRBD2,CASSHAGGLAREQYF,TGTGCCAGCAGCCACGCCGGGGGACTAGCGCGCGAGCAGTACTTC
TRBJ1-6,.,TRBV30,13,.,CAWSVGPWSTLHF,TGTGCCTGGAGTGTAGGGCCCTGGAGTACCCTCCACTTT
TRBJ2-2,.,TRBV5-6,14,.,CASSLTANTGELFF,TGTGCCAGCAGCCTAACAGCTAACACCGGGGAGCTGTTTTTT
TRBJ1-1,.,TRBV14,13,.,CASSQAEGSEAFF,TGTGCCAGCAGCCAAGCCGAGGGATCTGAAGCTTTCTTT
TRBJ1-6,.,TRBV2,15,TRBD1,CASSAGTGSNSPLHF,TGTGCCAGCAGCGCTGGGACAGGATCTAATTCACCCCTCCACTTT
TRBJ2-2,.,TRBV29-1,17,TRBD2,CSALRTSGASNTGELFF,TGCAGCGCTCTAAGGACTAGCGGGGCCTCGAACACCGGGGAGCTGTTTTTT
TRBJ2-7,.,TRBV19,15,TRBD2,CASSPAAGGPYEQYF,TGTGCCAGTAGCCCCGCGGCGGGAGGGCCCTACGAGCAGTACTTC
TRBJ2-1,.,TRBV11-1,15,.,CASSALQGSNNEQFF,TGTGCCAGCAGCGCCCTGCAGGGTAGTAACAATGAGCAGTTCTTC
TRBJ1-2,.,TRBV5-4,13,.,CASSLTSAGGYTF,TGTGCCAGCAGCTTGACAAGCGCGGGGGGCTACACCTTC
TRBJ2-7,.,TRBV2,16,TRBD2,CASSDRIGTSGYEQYF,TGTGCCAGCAGTGATCGGATCGGGACTAGCGGCTACGAGCAGTACTTC
TRBJ1-5,.,TRBV5-6,15,.,CASSLFSGGGQPQHF,TGTGCCAGCAGCTTGTTTTCGGGCGGAGGTCAGCCCCAGCATTTT
TRBJ1-1,.,TRBV7-6,15,.,CASSPRGGQNTEAFF,TGTGCCAGCAGCCCACGAGGCGGACAGAACACTGAAGCTTTCTTT
TRBJ2-7,.,TRBV6-1,13,.,CASTLGVSYEQYF,TGTGCCAGCACCCTAGGTGTCTCCTACGAGCAGTACTTC
TRBJ2-1,.,TRBV5-1,15,.,CASSPLGGQNNEQFF,TGCGCCAGCAGCCCCCTCGGTGGGCAAAACAATGAGCAGTTCTTC
TRBJ1-1,few,TRBV28,13,.,CASSWTANTEAFF,TGTGCCAGCAGCTGGACAGCTAACACTGAAGCTTTCTTT
TRBJ2-5,.,TRBV15,17,.,CATSRAQKLLHWETQYF,TGTGCCACCAGCAGAGCTCAGAAATTGCTGCATTGGGAGACCCAGTACTTC
TRBJ2-6,few,TRBV7-2,16,.,CASSLTGMAGANVLTF,TGTGCCAGCAGCTTAACAGGGATGGCCGGGGCCAACGTCCTGACTTTC
TRBJ2-2,.,TRBV2,13,.,CASSLQNTGELFF,TGTGCCAGCAGCTTACAGAACACCGGGGAGCTGTTTTTT
TRBJ2-1,.,TRBV4-1,17,TRBD2,CASSQGGGRTSGKRRFF,TGCGCCAGCAGCCAAGGAGGGGGGAGGACTAGCGGTAAAAGGCGGTTCTTC
TRBJ2-7,.,TRBV10-2,13,.,CASRRDSLAEQYF,TGCGCCAGCAGGCGGGACAGTCTCGCCGAGCAGTACTTC
TRBJ2-3,.,TRBV10-3,17,.,CAIRNREGQTSTDTQYF,TGTGCCATCAGAAATCGAGAAGGACAGACTAGCACAGATACGCAGTATTTT
TRBJ2-2,.,TRBV7-9,15,.,CASSPGTFRTGELFF,TGTGCCAGCAGCCCCGGGACCTTTAGGACCGGGGAGCTGTTTTTT
TRBJ1-3,.,TRBV2,13,.,CASSVIRENTIYF,TGTGCCAGCAGTGTGATCAGGGAAAACACCATATATTTT
TRBJ2-1,.,TRBV5-1,16,TRBD2,CASSTLAGGPVNEQFF,TGCGCCAGCAGTACGTTAGCGGGGGGGCCGGTAAATGAGCAGTTCTTC
TRBJ2-5,.,TRBV11-2,13,.,CASSFLEGETQYF,TGTGCCAGCAGCTTTTTGGAGGGAGAGACCCAGTACTTC
TRBJ2-7,.,TRBV28,17,.,CASSLLLRGVNSYEQYF,TGTGCCAGCAGCCTTTTGTTGAGGGGCGTTAACTCCTACGAGCAGTACTTC
TRBJ2-2,.,TRBV25-1,16,.,CASSEAGTKNTGELFF,TGTGCCAGCAGTGAAGCAGGGACAAAAAACACCGGGGAGCTGTTTTTT
TRBJ2-4,.,TRBV7-2,18,.,CASSLGPGALIAKNIQYF,TGTGCCAGCAGCTTAGGGCCCGGGGCCTTAATAGCCAAAAACATTCAGTACTTC
TRBJ2-5,.,TRBV7-2,14,.,CASSLRRTQETQYF,TGTGCCAGCAGTCTGCGACGTACACAAGAGACCCAGTACTTC
TRBJ1-1,.,TRBV30,13,.,CAWSGDMNTEAFF,TGTGCCTGGAGCGGGGACATGAACACTGAAGCTTTCTTT
TRBJ1-3,.,TRBV30,15,.,CAWSVPGSSGNTIYF,TGTGCCTGGAGTGTACCTGGCAGCTCTGGAAACACCATATATTTT
TRBJ2-2,.,TRBV6-5,14,.,CASSYGKNTGELFF,TGTGCCAGCAGTTACGGGAAGAACACCGGGGAGCTGTTTTTT
TRBJ2-3,once,TRBV10-1,15,.,CASSESPLSTDTQYF,TGCGCCAGCAGTGAATCCCCTTTGTCCACAGATACGCAGTATTTT
TRBJ2-2,.,TRBV7-6,19,TRBD2,CASSIWGTSGRRLGGELFF,TGTGCCAGCAGCATATGGGGGACTAGCGGGAGACGCCTGGGCGGGGAGCTGTTTTTT
TRBJ1-6,few,TRBV6-6,15,.,CASTLQGMGNSPLHF,TGTGCCAGCACCCTCCAGGGTATGGGGAATTCACCCCTCCACTTT
TRBJ1-4,.,TRBV9,14,.,CASSLQIRDEKLFF,TGTGCCAGCAGCCTCCAAATCCGCGATGAAAAACTGTTTTTT
TRBJ2-5,.,TRBV29-1,14,.,CSVEKGGQGETQYF,TGCAGCGTTGAAAAAGGGGGGCAGGGGGAGACCCAGTACTTC
TRBJ1-5,.,TRBV7-2,12,.,CASSLTPPPQHF,TGTGCCAGCAGCTTAACCCCTCCCCCCCAGCATTTT
TRBJ2-7,few,TRBV13,12,.,CASSHLGYEQYF,TGTGCCAGCAGCCACCTCGGGTACGAGCAGTACTTC
TRBJ2-7,.,TRBV25-1,12,.,CASSESGYEQYF,TGTGCCAGCAGTGAATCAGGCTACGAGCAGTACTTC
TRBJ1-1,.,TRBV30,12,TRBD1,CAWSGTGGSAFF,TGTGCCTGGAGCGGGACAGGGGGCTCGGCTTTCTTT
TRBJ1-2,few,TRBV6-5,13,.,CASRRGERNGYTF,TGTGCCAGCAGGCGGGGAGAGAGGAATGGCTACACCTTC
TRBJ2-2,once,TRBV10-2,15,TRBD2,CASSSSGRAGGELFF,TGCGCCAGCAGCTCTAGCGGGAGGGCCGGCGGGGAGCTGTTTTTT
TRBJ2-1,.,TRBV10-3,12,TRBD2,CGTGGGTNEQFF,TGTGGGACCGGCGGGGGGACCAATGAGCAGTTCTTC
TRBJ2-3,.,TRBV5-1,16,TRBD2,CASSPGASGGLLAQYF,TGCGCCAGCAGCCCGGGGGCTAGCGGGGGCCTGCTAGCGCAGTATTTT